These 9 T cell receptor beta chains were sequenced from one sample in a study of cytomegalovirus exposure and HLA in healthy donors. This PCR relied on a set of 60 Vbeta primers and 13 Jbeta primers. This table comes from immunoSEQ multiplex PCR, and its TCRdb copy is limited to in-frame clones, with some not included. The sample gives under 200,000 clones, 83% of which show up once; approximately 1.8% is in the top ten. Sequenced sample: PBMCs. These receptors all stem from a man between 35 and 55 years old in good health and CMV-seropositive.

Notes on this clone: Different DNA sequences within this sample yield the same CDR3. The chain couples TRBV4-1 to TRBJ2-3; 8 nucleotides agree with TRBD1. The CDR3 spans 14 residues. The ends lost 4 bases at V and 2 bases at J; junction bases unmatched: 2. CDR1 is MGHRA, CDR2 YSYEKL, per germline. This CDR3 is CASSRQGSTDTQYF. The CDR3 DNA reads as TGCGCCAGCAGCCGACAGGGGTCCACAGATACGCAGTATTTT.

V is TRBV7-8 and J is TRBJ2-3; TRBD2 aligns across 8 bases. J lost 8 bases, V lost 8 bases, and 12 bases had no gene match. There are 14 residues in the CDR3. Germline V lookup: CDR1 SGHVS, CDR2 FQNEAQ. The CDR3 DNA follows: TGTGCCAGCCACTTGAGCGGGAGAGCGGCTACGCAGTATTTT. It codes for CASHLSGRAATQYF.

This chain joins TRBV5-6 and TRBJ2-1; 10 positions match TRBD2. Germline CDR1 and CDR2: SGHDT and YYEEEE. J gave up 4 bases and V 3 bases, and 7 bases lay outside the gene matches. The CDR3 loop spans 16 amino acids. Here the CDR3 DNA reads TGTGCCAGCAGCTCCTACGCAGCGGGAGGGTACAATGAGCAGTTCTTC. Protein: CASSSYAAGGYNEQFF. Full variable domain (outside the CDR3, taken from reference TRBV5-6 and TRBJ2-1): DAGVTQSPTHLIKTRGQQVTLRCSPKSGHDTVSWYQQALGQGPQFIFQYYEEEERQRGNFPDRFSGHQFPNYSSELNVNALLLGDSALYLCASSSYAAGGYNEQFFGPGTRLTVL.

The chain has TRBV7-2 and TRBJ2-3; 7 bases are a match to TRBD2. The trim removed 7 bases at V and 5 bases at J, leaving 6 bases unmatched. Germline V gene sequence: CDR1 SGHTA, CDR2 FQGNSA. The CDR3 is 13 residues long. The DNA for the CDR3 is TGTGCCAGCACCTTGGGAGGGTTAGATACGCAGTATTTT. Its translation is CASTLGGLDTQYF.

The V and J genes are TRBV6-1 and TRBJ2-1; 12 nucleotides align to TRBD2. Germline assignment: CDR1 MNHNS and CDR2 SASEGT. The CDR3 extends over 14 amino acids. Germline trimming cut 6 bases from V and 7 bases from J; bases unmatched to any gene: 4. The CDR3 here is CASRGLAGFNEQFF. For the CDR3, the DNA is TGTGCCAGCAGGGGACTAGCGGGTTTTAATGAGCAGTTCTTC.

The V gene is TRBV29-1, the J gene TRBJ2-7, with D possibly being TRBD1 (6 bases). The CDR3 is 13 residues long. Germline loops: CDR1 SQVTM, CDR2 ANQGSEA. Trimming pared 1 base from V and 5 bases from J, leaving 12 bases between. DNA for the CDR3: TGCAGCGTTGAAGGAACAGGGAAACACGAGCAGTACTTC. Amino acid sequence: CSVEGTGKHEQYF.

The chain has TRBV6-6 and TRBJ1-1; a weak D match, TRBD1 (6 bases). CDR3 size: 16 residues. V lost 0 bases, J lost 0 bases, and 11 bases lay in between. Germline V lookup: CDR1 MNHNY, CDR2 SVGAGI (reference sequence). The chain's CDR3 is CASSYSPGVMNTEAFF. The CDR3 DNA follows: TGTGCCAGCAGTTACTCTCCAGGGGTCATGAACACTGAAGCTTTCTTT.

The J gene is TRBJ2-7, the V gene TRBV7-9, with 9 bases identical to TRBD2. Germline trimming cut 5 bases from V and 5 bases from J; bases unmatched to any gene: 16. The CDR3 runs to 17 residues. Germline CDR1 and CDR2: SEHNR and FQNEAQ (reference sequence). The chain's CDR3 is CASSRGGLAGVVNEQYF. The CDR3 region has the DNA TGTGCCAGCAGCCGAGGGGGCTTAGCGGGAGTTGTAAACGAGCAGTACTTC. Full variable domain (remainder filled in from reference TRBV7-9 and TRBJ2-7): DTGVSQNPRHKITKRGQNVTFRCDPISEHNRLYWYRQTLGQGPEFLTYFQNEAQLEKSRLLSDRFSAERPKGSFSTLEIQRTEQGDSAMYLCASSRGGLAGVVNEQYFGPGTRLTVT.

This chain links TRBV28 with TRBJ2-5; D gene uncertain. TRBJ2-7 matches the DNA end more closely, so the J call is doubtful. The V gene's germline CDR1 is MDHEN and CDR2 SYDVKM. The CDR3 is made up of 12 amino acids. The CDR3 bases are TGTGCCAGCAGTTACCCCCCCTACGAGCAGTACTTC. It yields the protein CASSYPPYEQYF.